The following is a T cell receptor (beta chain) sequence with its context. Its target is unknown. This record comes from a study of cytomegalovirus exposure and HLA in healthy donors. The study, taken as a whole, reports: Another analysis was done later, and it associated approximately 15,000 TCR beta sequences with HLA alleles at 0.05 false discovery rate. A previous analysis found most TCR beta V segments productive roughly 87% or roughly 30% of the time.

Both 60 Vbeta primers and 13 Jbeta primers went into the PCR. Libraries were prepared by immunoSEQ multiplex PCR; TCRdb keeps only in-frame clonotypes and omits some of them. The data contain about 140,000 clones, about three quarters of them seen just once; the ten biggest clones take up around an eighth. The CDR3 consists of 13 residues. Germline V CDR1 and CDR2: MGHRA, YSYEKL. The V and J ends lost 4 bases and 6 bases, in that order; junction bases with no gene match: 2. The receptor was derived from a human donor in good health. The chain recombines TRBV4-1 with TRBJ1-1, with 10 bases fitting TRBD1. The specimen was PBMCs. The CDR3 sequence is CASSPGQGAEAFF. The CDR3 region has the DNA TGCGCCAGCAGCCCCGGACAGGGGGCTGAAGCTTTCTTT.